A selection of T cell receptor beta chains follows, all from one sample in a study of blood T cell repertoires in COVID-19. Assay: immunoSEQ multiplex PCR; the TCRdb copy retains only in-frame clones and omits some. The table records 160,000 or so clones, 80% of them present only once. Material: PBMCs or T cells enriched from blood (not recorded which). These receptors were taken from a woman aged 60-70 years who had recovered from COVID-19. CDR3s include the opening cysteine and the closing phenylalanine or tryptophan. Each record gives: J gene, D gene, V gene, clone size, CDR3 DNA, CDR3 protein. A D gene is named only where the DNA matches it firmly. Clone size is stated in some rows and not others, as once, few, many or a class when expanded.

TRBJ1-2	TRBD1	TRBV6-5	NA	TGTGCCAGCGACAGGGACCCCTATGGCTACACCTTC	CASDRDPYGYTF
TRBJ1-5	NA	TRBV7-6	NA	TGTGCCAGCAGCTTAGGGCCCCAGCCCCAGCATTTT	CASSLGPQPQHF
TRBJ1-2	NA	TRBV13	NA	TGTGCCAGCAGCTTGACAACAAACTATGGCTACACCTTC	CASSLTTNYGYTF
TRBJ1-5	NA	TRBV2	NA	TGTGCCAGCAGTGGGCCGGGAGCGACCAATCAGCCCCAGCATTTT	CASSGPGATNQPQHF
TRBJ1-1	NA	TRBV2	few	TGTGCCAGCAGTGAGGGGCGAAGAATAAGTGGCACTGAAGCTTTCTTT	CASSEGRRISGTEAFF
TRBJ2-5	NA	TRBV15	NA	TGTGCCACCAGCAGAGATCATGAGGGGAGGCAGGAGACCCAGTACTTC	CATSRDHEGRQETQYF
TRBJ1-2	NA	TRBV12-3/TRBV12-4	NA	TGTGCCAGCAGCCCCGGGACAACCTATGGCTACACCTTC	CASSPGTTYGYTF
TRBJ2-1	NA	TRBV7-2	NA	TGTGCCAGCAGCGGGCGCCCGGGGGAGCAGTTCTTC	CASSGRPGEQFF
TRBJ2-2	TRBD1	TRBV2	NA	TGTGCCAGCAAGGGGACAGCGAACACCGGGGAGCTGTTTTTT	CASKGTANTGELFF
TRBJ1-5	TRBD1	TRBV19	once	TGTGCCAGTAGAATACAGGGGAGCAATCAGCCCCAGCATTTT	CASRIQGSNQPQHF
TRBJ1-1	NA	TRBV27	NA	TGTGCCAGCAGTTTAGGTGGCCTGAACACTGAAGCTTTCTTT	CASSLGGLNTEAFF
TRBJ2-2	TRBD2	TRBV5-1	NA	TGCGCCAGCGGCGGGGCTAGCGGGGGTCCCACCGGGGAGCTGTTTTTT	CASGGASGGPTGELFF
TRBJ2-7	TRBD2	TRBV6-1	once	TGTGCCAGCAGTGACCTGCGGGGGGGCTCCTACGAGCAGTACTTC	CASSDLRGGSYEQYF
TRBJ2-1	NA	TRBV6-4	NA	TGTGCCAGCAGTGAAGGCGAGGCATACAATGAGCAGTTCTTC	CASSEGEAYNEQFF
TRBJ1-5	TRBD1	TRBV19	NA	TGTGCCAGTAGCAGGACAGGGGGTGTTCAGCCCCAGCATTTT	CASSRTGGVQPQHF
TRBJ1-2	NA	TRBV11-2	NA	TGTGCCAGCAGTCCAGAAGGGGCTCCTAACTATGGCTACACCTTC	CASSPEGAPNYGYTF
TRBJ1-1	NA	TRBV7-7	NA	TGTGCCAGCAGCCCGCTTGGGCCCATGAACACTGAAGCTTTCTTT	CASSPLGPMNTEAFF
TRBJ1-2	TRBD1	TRBV29-1	few	TGCAGCGTACAGACAGGGGGCGCGTATGGCTACACCTTC	CSVQTGGAYGYTF
TRBJ1-3	TRBD1	TRBV4-1	NA	TGCGCCAGCAGCCAAGATCAAACAGGGGGAGGAAACACCATATATTTT	CASSQDQTGGGNTIYF
TRBJ1-6	NA	TRBV27	NA	TGTGCCAGCAGTCAGACAGTTTTTGCTAATTCACCCCTCCACTTT	CASSQTVFANSPLHF